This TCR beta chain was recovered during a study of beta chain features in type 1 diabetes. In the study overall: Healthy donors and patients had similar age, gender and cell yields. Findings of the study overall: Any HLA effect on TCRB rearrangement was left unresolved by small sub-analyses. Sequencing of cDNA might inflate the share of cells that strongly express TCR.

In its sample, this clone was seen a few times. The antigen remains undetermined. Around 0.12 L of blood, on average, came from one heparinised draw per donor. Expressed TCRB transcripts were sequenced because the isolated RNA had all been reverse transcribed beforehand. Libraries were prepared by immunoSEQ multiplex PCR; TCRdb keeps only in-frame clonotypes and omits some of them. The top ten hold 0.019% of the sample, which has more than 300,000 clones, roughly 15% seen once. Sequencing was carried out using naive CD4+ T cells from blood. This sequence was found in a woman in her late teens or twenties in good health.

The CDR3 DNA is TGCAGTGCTAGTACTCGGGATGAGCAGTTCTTC. This codes for CSASTRDEQFF. J is TRBJ2-1 and V is TRBV20-1, with no clear D. The CDR3 totals 11 residues. Germline values: CDR1 DFQATT, CDR2 SNEGSKA (reference sequence). With 3 bases removed from V and 8 bases from J, the gap between germline ends came to 8 bases.